The 15 T cell receptor beta chains in this list originate from one sample, sequenced in a study of T-cell memory formation after mild COVID-19. TCRdb re-derived calls from the 5' RACE reads in MiXCR, one entry per CDR3 protein. In the table there are 300,000 to 400,000 distinct CDR3 sequences, 25% to 30% of which are singletons. Material: PBMCs or a T cell subset sorted from them (not recorded which). The receptors originated from an adult woman who had mild COVID-19 (a few samples of this study predate the infection). Cell type and time point are not known.

This clonotype was observed a handful of times. This sequence joins TRBV9 and TRBJ2-1; 7 nucleotides agree with TRBD2. Germline V lookup: CDR1 SGDLS, CDR2 YYNGEE. The CDR3 sequence is 15 residues long. V shed 0 bases, J shed 5 bases, and the junction held 5 bases outside the gene matches. DNA of the CDR3: TGTGCCAGCAGCGTAGAGGCTAGCGGAGACAATGAGCAGTTCTTC. Encoded protein: CASSVEASGDNEQFF.

This clonotype was picked up many times. The chain has TRBV7-9 and TRBJ2-7, with D uncertain. The V end lost 1 base, the J end lost 7 bases, and 8 bases lay between the germline ends. The CDR3 has 12 residues. CDR1 SEHNR and CDR2 FQNEAQ come from the germline V gene (reference sequence). The CDR3 loop is CASSLGWQEQYF. The CDR3 DNA is TGTGCCAGCAGCTTAGGGTGGCAGGAGCAGTACTTC.

This CDR3 is CSASPAHTGPRDGYTF. The CDR3 DNA reads TGCAGTGCTAGCCCCGCTCATACAGGGCCTAGAGATGGCTACACCTTC. The chain employs TRBV20-1 and TRBJ1-2; D might be TRBD1 (6 bases). Germline CDR1 DFQATT, CDR2 SNEGSKA (reference sequence). The CDR3 contains 16 residues. V lost 3 bases, J lost 6 bases, and 23 bases lay in between.

J is TRBJ2-2 and V is TRBV27, with 7 bases fitting TRBD2. The CDR3 is 15 amino acids. V was pared by 4 bases and J by 4 bases, with 6 bases of the junction left unmatched. Germline V lookup: CDR1 MNHEY, CDR2 SMNVEV (reference sequence). CDR3 DNA: TGTGCCAGCAGTTCGACTAGCTCGGGCACCGGGGAGCTGTTTTTT. Translating it yields CASSSTSSGTGELFF.

This chain uses TRBV10-3 with TRBJ2-1; D is unclear. The CDR3 extends over 13 amino acids. CDR1 and CDR2 from the germline V gene are ENHRY and SYGVKD. The V end was cut by 1 base, the J end by 9 bases, with 10 bases between. For the CDR3, the DNA is TGTGCCATCAGTGAGTATGAGCTCGGTGAGCAGTTCTTC. Translation gives CAISEYELGEQFF.

The rearrangement joins TRBV7-2 to TRBJ2-5; a possible D gene is TRBD2 (6 bases). CDR3 length equals 13 residues. The V end lost 9 bases, the J end lost 3 bases, and 14 bases lay between the germline ends. Germline CDR1 SGHTA, CDR2 FQGNSA. The CDR3 is CASGLWEKETQYF. CDR3 DNA sequence: TGTGCCAGTGGACTATGGGAAAAAGAGACCCAGTACTTC.

The genes are TRBV5-1 and TRBJ1-2; D not resolved. Trimming pared 1 base from V and 3 bases from J, leaving 10 bases between. The CDR3 sequence is 14 residues long. Germline V gene lookup returns CDR1 SGHRS and CDR2 YFSETQ. Here the CDR3 DNA reads TGCGCCAGCAGCTTGCCTACAAGTGACTATGGCTACACCTTC. Translated: CASSLPTSDYGYTF.

This chain links TRBV5-1 with TRBJ2-3, with D possibly matching TRBD2 (6 bases). Looked up from germline, CDR1 is SGHRS and CDR2 is YFSETQ. This CDR3 is built from 14 residues. Trimming removed 4 bases at V and 2 bases at J, with 11 bases between. The DNA for the CDR3 is TGCGCCAGCAGCAGAGGACTAAACACAGATACGCAGTATTTT. Its protein is CASSRGLNTDTQYF.

The rearrangement joins TRBV2 to TRBJ2-1; 11 bases match TRBD2. The CDR3 sequence is 14 residues long. Germline assignment: CDR1 SNHLY and CDR2 FYNNEI. The trim removed 4 bases at V and 4 bases at J, leaving 0 bases unmatched. CDR3 residues: CASSGLAGYNEQFF. The CDR3, as DNA: TGTGCCAGCAGTGGACTAGCGGGGTACAATGAGCAGTTCTTC.

The chain couples TRBV5-1 to TRBJ2-5, with 8 positions matching TRBD1. This CDR3 has 16 amino acids. The germline V gene has CDR1 SGHRS and CDR2 YFSETQ. V was pared by 4 bases and J by 7 bases, with 15 bases of the junction left unmatched. CDR3 DNA: TGCGCCAGCAGCGCGGATCTCCGGGGGACAGGTGGGACCCAGTACTTC. Translated, it gives CASSADLRGTGGTQYF.

This rearrangement joins TRBV7-2 to TRBJ1-2; a weak D match, TRBD1 (6 bases). Per germline, CDR1 SGHTA and CDR2 FQGNSA. Trimming took 1 base from V and 6 from J, leaving 15 bases between them. This CDR3 has 15 amino acids. CDR3 DNA sequence: TGTGCCAGCAGCTTAGGGTCGTCCGGGGGCAATGGCTACACCTTC. Protein: CASSLGSSGGNGYTF.

This chain connects TRBV10-3 to TRBJ2-2, with D perhaps TRBD1 (5 bases). V shed 10 bases and J shed 0 bases, with 15 bases lying between them. The CDR3 is 15 amino acids. Germline V gene lookup returns CDR1 ENHRY and CDR2 SYGVKD. DNA for the CDR3: TGTGCCAGCGATGACGACAGTCCGAACACCGGGGAGCTGTTTTTT. Encoded protein: CASDDDSPNTGELFF.

This clonotype was counted a few times. The chain employs TRBV12-3 or TRBV12-4 and TRBJ1-1; 7 bases map to TRBD1. CDR3 size: 17 residues. Trimming at V came to 3 bases and at J to 3 bases, leaving 13 bases not matched to a gene. Here the CDR3 DNA reads TGTGCCAGCAGTTTGGGCATGTGGACAGGCGGGGACACTGAAGCTTTCTTT. It encodes CASSLGMWTGGDTEAFF.

This clonotype has only a few counts. The chain employs TRBV30 and TRBJ1-1, with a tentative D call TRBD1 (5 bases). V was clipped by 3 bases and J by 9 bases, with 14 bases between them. CDR3 length equals 12 residues. In germline, CDR1 is GTSNPN, CDR2 SVGIG (reference sequence). The DNA for the CDR3 is TGTGCCTGGAGAGCGAGTGGGGCACAAGCTTTCTTT. Encoded protein: CAWRASGAQAFF.

This chain connects TRBV20-1 to TRBJ1-6; D possibly corresponds to TRBD1 (5 bases). This CDR3 region has 14 residues. In germline, CDR1 is DFQATT, CDR2 SNEGSKA (reference sequence). The V end was cut by 3 bases, the J end by 5 bases, with 11 bases between. CDR3 loop: CSASRQNNNSPLHF. The CDR3, as DNA: TGCAGTGCTAGTCGACAGAACAATAATTCACCCCTCCACTTT.